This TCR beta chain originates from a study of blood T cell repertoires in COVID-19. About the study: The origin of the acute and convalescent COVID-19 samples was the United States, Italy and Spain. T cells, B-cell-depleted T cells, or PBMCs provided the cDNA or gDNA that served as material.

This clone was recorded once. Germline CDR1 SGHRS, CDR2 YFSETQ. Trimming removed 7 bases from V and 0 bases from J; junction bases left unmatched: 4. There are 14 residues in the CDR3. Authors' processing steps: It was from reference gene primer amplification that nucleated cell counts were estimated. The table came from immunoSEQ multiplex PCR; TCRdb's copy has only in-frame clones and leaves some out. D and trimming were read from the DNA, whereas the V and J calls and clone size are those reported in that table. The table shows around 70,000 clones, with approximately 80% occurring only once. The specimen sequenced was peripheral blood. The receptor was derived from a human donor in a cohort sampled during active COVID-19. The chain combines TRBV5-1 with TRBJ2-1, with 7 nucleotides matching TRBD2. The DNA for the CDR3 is TGCGCCAGCGCTAGCGGCAGCTCCTACAATGAGCAGTTCTTC. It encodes CASASGSSYNEQFF.